A single sample is the source of the 4 T cell receptor beta chains below, sequenced in a study of blood T cell repertoires in COVID-19. TCRdb's copy holds only in-frame clones and misses some; the assay was immunoSEQ multiplex PCR. The sample has roughly 700,000 clones; around 89% are singletons. Source material: peripheral blood. These receptors were obtained from a woman younger than 35 with acute or convalescent COVID-19.

The chain has TRBV5-5 and TRBJ1-1; a possible D gene is TRBD1 (6 bases). The V gene's germline CDR1 is SGHKS and CDR2 YYEKEE (reference sequence). Deletions cut 4 bases from V and 4 bases from J, with 17 bases between. The CDR3 is made up of 15 amino acids. The CDR3 DNA reads as TGTGCCAGCAGCCCCCATGGGGGCGGGGGCACTGAAGCTTTCTTT. Translating it yields CASSPHGGGGTEAFF.

This chain uses TRBV9 with TRBJ2-2; 13 bases line up with TRBD2. V trimming: 3 bases; J trimming: 6 bases; junction bases outside the gene matches: 5. Germline V gene sequence: CDR1 SGDLS, CDR2 YYNGEE. CDR3 length: 16 amino acids. The CDR3 loop reads CASSETSGGAAGELFF. The CDR3 DNA reads TGTGCCAGCAGCGAAACTAGCGGGGGGGCCGCCGGGGAGCTGTTTTTT.

The rearrangement uses TRBV24-1 and TRBJ2-1; 8 bases agree with TRBD1. In germline, CDR1 is KGHDR, CDR2 SFDVKD. The CDR3 spans 15 residues. Trimming removed 0 bases from V and 4 bases from J; junction bases left unmatched: 1. The CDR3 DNA reads TGTGCCACCAGTGATTTGGACAGGGGATACAATGAGCAGTTCTTC. This codes for CATSDLDRGYNEQFF.

V and J are TRBV7-6 and TRBJ1-5, with 8 bases lining up with TRBD1. The CDR3 consists of 18 residues. The V gene end was trimmed by 5 bases and the J gene end by 2 bases; junction bases not matched to a gene: 14. Germline CDR1 is SGHVS and CDR2 is FNYEAQ. This chain's CDR3 is CASSGTRQGSEGNQPQHF. Written as DNA, the CDR3 is TGTGCCAGCAGCGGAACGCGACAGGGGTCTGAGGGCAATCAGCCCCAGCATTTT.